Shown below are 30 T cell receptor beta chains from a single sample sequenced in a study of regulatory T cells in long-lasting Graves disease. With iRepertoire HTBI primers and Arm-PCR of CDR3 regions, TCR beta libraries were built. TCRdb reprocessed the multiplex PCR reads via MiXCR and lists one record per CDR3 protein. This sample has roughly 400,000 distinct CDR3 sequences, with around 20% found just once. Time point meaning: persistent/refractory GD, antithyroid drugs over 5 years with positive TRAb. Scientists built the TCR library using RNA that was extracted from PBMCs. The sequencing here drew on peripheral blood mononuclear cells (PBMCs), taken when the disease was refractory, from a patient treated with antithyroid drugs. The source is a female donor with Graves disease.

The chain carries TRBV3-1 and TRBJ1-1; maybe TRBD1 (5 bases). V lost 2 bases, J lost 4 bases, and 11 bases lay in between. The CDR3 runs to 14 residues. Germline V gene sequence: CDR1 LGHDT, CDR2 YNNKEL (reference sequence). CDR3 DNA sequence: TGTGCCAGCAGCCAATTATGGGGGGTCACTGAAGCTTTCTTT. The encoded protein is CASSQLWGVTEAFF. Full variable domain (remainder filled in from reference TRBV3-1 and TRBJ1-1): DTAVSQTPKYLVTQMGNDKSIKCEQNLGHDTMYWYKQDSKKFLKIMFSYNNKELIINETVPNRFSPKSPDKAHLNLHINSLELGDSAVYFCASSQLWGVTEAFFGQGTRLTVV.

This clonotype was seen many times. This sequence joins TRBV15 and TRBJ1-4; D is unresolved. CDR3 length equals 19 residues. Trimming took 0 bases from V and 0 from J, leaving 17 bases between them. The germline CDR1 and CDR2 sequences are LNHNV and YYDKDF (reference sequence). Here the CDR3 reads CATSRDLAVAIATNEKLFF. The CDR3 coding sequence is TGTGCCACCAGCAGAGATTTGGCAGTGGCAATCGCAACTAATGAAAAACTGTTTTTT.

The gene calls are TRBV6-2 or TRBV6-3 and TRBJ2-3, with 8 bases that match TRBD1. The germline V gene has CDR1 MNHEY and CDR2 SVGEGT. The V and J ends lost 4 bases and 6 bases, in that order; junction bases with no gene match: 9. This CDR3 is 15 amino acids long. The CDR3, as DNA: TGTGCCAGCAGTTTTCAGGACAGGGTTGGGGATACGCAGTATTTT. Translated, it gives CASSFQDRVGDTQYF.

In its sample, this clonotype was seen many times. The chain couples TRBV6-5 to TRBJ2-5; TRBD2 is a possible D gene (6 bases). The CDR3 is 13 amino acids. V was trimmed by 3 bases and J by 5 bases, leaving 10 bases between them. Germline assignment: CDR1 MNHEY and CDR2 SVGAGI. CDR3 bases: TGTGCCAGCAGTTATGGGGCGGGGGAGACCCAGTACTTC. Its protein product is CASSYGAGETQYF.

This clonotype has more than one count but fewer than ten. In DNA form, the CDR3 reads TGTGCCAGCAGCCTGGGGGACGATGCGGCGAACCAGTACTTC. It translates to CASSLGDDAANQYF. The chain joins TRBV5-4 to TRBJ2-5, with D perhaps assigned TRBD1 or TRBD2 (5 bases each). The CDR3 is 14 amino acids. V was trimmed by 4 bases and J by 10 bases, leaving 20 bases between them. CDR1 SGHNT and CDR2 YYREEE come from the germline V gene (reference sequence).

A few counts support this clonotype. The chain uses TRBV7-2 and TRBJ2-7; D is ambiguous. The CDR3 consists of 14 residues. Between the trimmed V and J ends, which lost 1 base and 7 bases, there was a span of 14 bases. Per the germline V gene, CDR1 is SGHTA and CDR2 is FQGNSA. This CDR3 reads CASSLVGKVWEQYF. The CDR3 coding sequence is TGTGCCAGCAGCTTAGTAGGCAAGGTCTGGGAGCAGTACTTC. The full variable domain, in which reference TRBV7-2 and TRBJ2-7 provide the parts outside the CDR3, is GAGVSQSPSNKVTEKGKDVELRCDPISGHTALYWYRQSLGQGLEFLIYFQGNSAPDKSGLPSDRFSAERTGGSVSTLTIQRTQQEDSAVYLCASSLVGKVWEQYFGPGTRLTVT.

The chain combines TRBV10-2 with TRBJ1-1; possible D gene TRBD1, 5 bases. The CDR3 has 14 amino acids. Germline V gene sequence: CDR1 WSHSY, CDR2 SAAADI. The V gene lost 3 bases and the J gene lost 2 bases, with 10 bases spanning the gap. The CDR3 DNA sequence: TGCGCCAGCAGTGATACAGGACTCAACACTGAAGCTTTCTTT. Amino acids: CASSDTGLNTEAFF.

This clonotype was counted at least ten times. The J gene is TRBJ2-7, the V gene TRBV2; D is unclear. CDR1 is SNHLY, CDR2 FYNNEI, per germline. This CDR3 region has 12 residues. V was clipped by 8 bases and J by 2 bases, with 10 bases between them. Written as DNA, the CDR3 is TGTGCCAGCTTGTACGGAACCTACGAGCAGTACTTC. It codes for CASLYGTYEQYF.

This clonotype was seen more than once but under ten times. CDR3: CAWSEYLPWNTEAFF. CDR3 nucleotide sequence: TGTGCCTGGAGTGAGTATCTACCCTGGAACACTGAAGCTTTCTTT. This chain joins TRBV30 and TRBJ1-1, with no clear D. This CDR3 has 15 residues. V shed 1 base and J shed 1 base, with 13 bases lying between them. CDR1 GTSNPN and CDR2 SVGIG come from the germline V gene (reference sequence).

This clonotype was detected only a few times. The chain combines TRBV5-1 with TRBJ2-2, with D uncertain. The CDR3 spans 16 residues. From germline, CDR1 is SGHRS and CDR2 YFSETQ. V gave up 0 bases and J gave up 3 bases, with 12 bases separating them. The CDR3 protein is CASSLEWATHTGELFF. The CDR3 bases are TGCGCCAGCAGCTTGGAGTGGGCTACACACACCGGGGAGCTGTTTTTT.

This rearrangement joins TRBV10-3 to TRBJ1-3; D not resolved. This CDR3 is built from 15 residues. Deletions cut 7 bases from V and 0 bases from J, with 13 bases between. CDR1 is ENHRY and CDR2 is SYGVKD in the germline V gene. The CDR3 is CAIMFSSLSGNTIYF. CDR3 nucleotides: TGTGCCATCATGTTCAGCTCTCTCTCTGGAAACACCATATATTTT.

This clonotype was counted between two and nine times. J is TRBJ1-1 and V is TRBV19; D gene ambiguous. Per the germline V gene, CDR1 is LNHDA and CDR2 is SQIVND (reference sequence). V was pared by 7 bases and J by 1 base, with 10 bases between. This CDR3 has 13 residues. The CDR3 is CASTPDKNTEAFF. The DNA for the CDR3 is TGTGCCAGTACCCCCGACAAGAACACTGAAGCTTTCTTT.

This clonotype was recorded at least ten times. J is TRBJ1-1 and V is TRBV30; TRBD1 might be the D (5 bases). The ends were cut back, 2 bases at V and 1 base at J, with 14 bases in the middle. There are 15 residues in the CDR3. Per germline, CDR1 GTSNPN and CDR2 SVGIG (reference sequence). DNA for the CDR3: TGTGCCTGGAGTATTAGCGGGACGGCGAACACTGAAGCTTTCTTT. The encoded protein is CAWSISGTANTEAFF.

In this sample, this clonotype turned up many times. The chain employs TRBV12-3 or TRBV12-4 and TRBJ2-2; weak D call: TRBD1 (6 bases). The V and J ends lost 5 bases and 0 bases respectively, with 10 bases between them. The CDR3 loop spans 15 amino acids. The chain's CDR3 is CASSDRRTNTGELFF. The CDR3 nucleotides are TGTGCCAGCAGTGACAGGCGTACGAACACCGGGGAGCTGTTTTTT.

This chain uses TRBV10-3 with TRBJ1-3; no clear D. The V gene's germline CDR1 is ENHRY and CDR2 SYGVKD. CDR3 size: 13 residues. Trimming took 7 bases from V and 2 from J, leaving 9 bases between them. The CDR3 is CAIMATAGNTIYF. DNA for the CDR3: TGTGCCATCATGGCCACAGCTGGAAACACCATATATTTT.

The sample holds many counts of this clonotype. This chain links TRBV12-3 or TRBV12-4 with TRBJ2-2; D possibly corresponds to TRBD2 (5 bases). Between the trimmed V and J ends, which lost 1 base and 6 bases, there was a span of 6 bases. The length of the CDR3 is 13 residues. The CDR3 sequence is CASSLGESGELFF. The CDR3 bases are TGTGCCAGCAGTTTAGGGGAGTCCGGGGAGCTGTTTTTT.

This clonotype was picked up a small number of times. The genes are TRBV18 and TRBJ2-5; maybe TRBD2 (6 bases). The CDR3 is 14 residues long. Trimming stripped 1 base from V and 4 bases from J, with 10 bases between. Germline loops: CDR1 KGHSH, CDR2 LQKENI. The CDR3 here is CASSPRLGGETQYF. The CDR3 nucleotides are TGTGCCAGCTCACCACGCCTCGGGGGAGAGACCCAGTACTTC.

The DNA of the CDR3 is TGTGCCAGCAGTACCAACGGCCTTCCTGGAAACACCATATATTTT. It codes for CASSTNGLPGNTIYF. The chain uses TRBV25-1 and TRBJ1-3, with no clear D. Germline assignment: CDR1 MGHDK and CDR2 SYGVNS. This CDR3 has 15 residues. The V end was cut by 5 bases, the J end by 2 bases, with 13 bases between.

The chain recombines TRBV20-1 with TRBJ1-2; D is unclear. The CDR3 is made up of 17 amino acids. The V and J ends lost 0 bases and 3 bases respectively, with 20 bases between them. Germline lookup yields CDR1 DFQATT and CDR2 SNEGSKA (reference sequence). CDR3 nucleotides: TGCAGTGCTAGAGACCGCGGGATAGGCCGAACCTACTATGGCTACACCTTC. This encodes CSARDRGIGRTYYGYTF.

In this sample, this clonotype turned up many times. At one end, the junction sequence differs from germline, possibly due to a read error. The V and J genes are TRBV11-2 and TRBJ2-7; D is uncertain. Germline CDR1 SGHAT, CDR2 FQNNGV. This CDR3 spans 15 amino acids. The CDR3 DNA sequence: TGTGCCAGCAGATTAGGGTTTCTGCCCGCCTACGAGCAGTACTTC. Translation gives CASRLGFLPAYEQYF.

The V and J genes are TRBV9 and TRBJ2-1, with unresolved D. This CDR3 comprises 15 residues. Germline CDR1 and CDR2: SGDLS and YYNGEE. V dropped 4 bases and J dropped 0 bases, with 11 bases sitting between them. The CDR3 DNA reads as TGTGCCAGCAGCAGTGGGCCGGCCTCCTACAATGAGCAGTTCTTC. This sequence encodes CASSSGPASYNEQFF.

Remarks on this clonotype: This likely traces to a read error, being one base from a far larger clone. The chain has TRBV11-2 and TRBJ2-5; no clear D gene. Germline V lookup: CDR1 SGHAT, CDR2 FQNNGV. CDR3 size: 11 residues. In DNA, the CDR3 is TGTGTCAGCAGCCATCAAGAGACCCAGTACTTC. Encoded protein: CVSSHQETQYF.

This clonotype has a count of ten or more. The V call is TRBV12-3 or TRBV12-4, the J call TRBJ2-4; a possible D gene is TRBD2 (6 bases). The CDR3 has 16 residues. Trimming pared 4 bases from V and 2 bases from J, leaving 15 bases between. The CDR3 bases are TGTGCCAGCAGTTGGGCGGGGCAGGCCACCAAAAACATTCAGTACTTC. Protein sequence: CASSWAGQATKNIQYF.

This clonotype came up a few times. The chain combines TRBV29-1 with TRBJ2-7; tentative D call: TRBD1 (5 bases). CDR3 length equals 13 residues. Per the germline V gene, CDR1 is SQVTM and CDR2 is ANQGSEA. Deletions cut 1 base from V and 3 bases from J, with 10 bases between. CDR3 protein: CSVEGQDNYEQYF. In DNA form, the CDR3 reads TGCAGCGTTGAAGGGCAGGACAACTACGAGCAGTACTTC.

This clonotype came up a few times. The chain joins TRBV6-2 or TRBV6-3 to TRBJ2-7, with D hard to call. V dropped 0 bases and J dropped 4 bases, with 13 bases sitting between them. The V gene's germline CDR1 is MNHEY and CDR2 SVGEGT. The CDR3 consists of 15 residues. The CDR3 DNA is TGTGCCAGCAGTTACTCCTCAGGTGTGGGATACGAGCAGTACTTC. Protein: CASSYSSGVGYEQYF.

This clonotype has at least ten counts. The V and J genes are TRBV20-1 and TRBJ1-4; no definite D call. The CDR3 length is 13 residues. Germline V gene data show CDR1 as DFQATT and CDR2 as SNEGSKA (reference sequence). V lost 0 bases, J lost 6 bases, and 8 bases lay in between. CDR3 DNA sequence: TGCAGTGCTAGAGAGGTCGGGGATGAAAAACTGTTTTTT. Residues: CSAREVGDEKLFF.

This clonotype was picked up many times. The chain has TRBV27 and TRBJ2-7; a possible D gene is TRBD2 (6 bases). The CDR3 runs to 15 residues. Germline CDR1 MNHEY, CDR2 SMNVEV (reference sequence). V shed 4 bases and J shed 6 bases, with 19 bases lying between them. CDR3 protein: CASSSPEGRAGEQYF. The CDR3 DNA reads TGTGCCAGCAGTTCCCCGGAGGGCAGGGCCGGCGAGCAGTACTTC.

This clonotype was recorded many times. The chain's CDR3 is CASKSGLGPLGGEQYF. The DNA of the CDR3 is TGTGCCAGCAAATCGGGCTTGGGCCCTCTGGGGGGGGAGCAGTACTTC. The chain couples TRBV12-3 or TRBV12-4 to TRBJ2-7; 7 bases are shared with TRBD2. J was trimmed by 7 bases and V by 7 bases; bases with no gene match: 19. The CDR3 extends over 16 amino acids.

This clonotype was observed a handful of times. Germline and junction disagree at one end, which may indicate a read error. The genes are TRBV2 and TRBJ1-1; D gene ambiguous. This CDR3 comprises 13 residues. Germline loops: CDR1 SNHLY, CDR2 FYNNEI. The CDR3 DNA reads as TGTGCCAGCAGTGCGGGGAGGAACACTGGAGCTTTCTTT. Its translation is CASSAGRNTGAFF. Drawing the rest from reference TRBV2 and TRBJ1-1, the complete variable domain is EPEVTQTPSHQVTQMGQEVILRCVPISNHLYFYWYRQILGQKVEFLVSFYNNEISEKSEIFDDQFSVERPDGSNFTLKIRSTKLEDSAMYFCASSAGRNTGAFFGQGTRLTVV.

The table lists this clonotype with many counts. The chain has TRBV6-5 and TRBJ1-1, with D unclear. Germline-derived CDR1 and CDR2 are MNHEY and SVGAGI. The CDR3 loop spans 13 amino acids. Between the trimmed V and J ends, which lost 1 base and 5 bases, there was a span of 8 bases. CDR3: CASSYWRSTEAFF. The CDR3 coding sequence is TGTGCCAGCAGTTACTGGAGAAGTACTGAAGCTTTCTTT.